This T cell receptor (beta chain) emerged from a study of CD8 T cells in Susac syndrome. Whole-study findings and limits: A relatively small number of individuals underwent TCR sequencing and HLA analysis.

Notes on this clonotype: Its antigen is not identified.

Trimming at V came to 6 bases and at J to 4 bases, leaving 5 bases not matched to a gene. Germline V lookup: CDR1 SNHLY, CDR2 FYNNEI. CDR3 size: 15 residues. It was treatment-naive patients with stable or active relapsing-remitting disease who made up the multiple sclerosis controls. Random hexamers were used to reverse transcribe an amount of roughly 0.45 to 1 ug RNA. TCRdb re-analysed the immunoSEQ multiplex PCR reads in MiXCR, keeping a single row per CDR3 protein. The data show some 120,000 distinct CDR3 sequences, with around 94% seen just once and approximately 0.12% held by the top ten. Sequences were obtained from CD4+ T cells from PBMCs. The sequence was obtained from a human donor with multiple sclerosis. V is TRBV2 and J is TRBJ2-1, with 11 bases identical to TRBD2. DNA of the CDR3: TGTGCCAGCAGGGGTAGCGGGGGGGGATACAATGAGCAGTTCTTC. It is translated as CASRGSGGGYNEQFF. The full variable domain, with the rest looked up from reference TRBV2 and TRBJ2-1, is EPEVTQTPSHQVTQMGQEVILRCVPISNHLYFYWYRQILGQKVEFLVSFYNNEISEKSEIFDDQFSVERPDGSNFTLKIRSTKLEDSAMYFCASRGSGGGYNEQFFGPGTRLTVL.